This passage covers 20 T cell receptor beta chains from one sample sequenced in a study of T-cell memory formation after mild COVID-19. TCRdb analysed the 5' RACE reads with MiXCR anew, one entry per CDR3 protein. The profile shows under 300,000 distinct CDR3 sequences, around 10% of them singletons. The sequencing sample was made of PBMCs or a T cell subset sorted from them (not recorded which). Receptor source: a man between 18 and 35 years old who had mild COVID-19 (a few samples of this study predate the infection). Cell type and time point are not known.

The CDR3 protein is CASSFARLPSTNEKLFF. DNA of the CDR3: TGTGCCAGCAGTTTCGCCCGTTTACCCTCAACTAATGAAAAACTGTTTTTT. V and J are TRBV12-3 or TRBV12-4 and TRBJ1-4; D not resolved. Trimming cost V 3 bases and J 0 bases, with 14 bases left between them. The CDR3 length is 17 residues.

The CDR3 reads CASSYTGQGGNTGELFF. Here the CDR3 DNA reads TGTGCCAGCAGTTACACCGGACAGGGAGGGAACACCGGGGAGCTGTTTTTT. This chain links TRBV6-6 with TRBJ2-2, with 8 bases identical to TRBD1. J gave up 1 base and V 2 bases, and 6 bases lay outside the gene matches. The CDR3 contains 17 residues. Germline lookup yields CDR1 MNHNY and CDR2 SVGAGI (reference sequence).

In this sample, this clonotype turned up a few times. The V and J genes are TRBV4-3 and TRBJ2-6; D remains ambiguous. With 1 base removed from V and 4 bases from J, the gap between germline ends came to 11 bases. CDR3 length equals 16 residues. Germline-derived CDR1 and CDR2 are LGHNA and YSLEER. The CDR3 here is CASSQVGLGGANVLTF. CDR3 bases: TGCGCCAGCAGCCAAGTAGGGTTGGGAGGGGCCAACGTCCTGACTTTC.

This clonotype appeared many times. This chain links TRBV11-1 with TRBJ2-1, with 13 positions matching TRBD2. CDR3 length: 15 amino acids. Germline loops: CDR1 SGHAT, CDR2 FQDESV (reference sequence). Trimming at V came to 5 bases and at J to 8 bases, leaving 6 bases not matched to a gene. The CDR3 is CASSDTSGGVDEQFF. Here the CDR3 DNA reads TGTGCCAGCAGCGACACTAGCGGGGGGGTCGATGAGCAGTTCTTC.

This clonotype has only a few counts. This chain joins TRBV5-5 and TRBJ1-5; no firm D call. Trimming left V 4 bases short and J 1 base short, with 12 bases between. The CDR3 covers 15 residues. Per germline, CDR1 SGHKS and CDR2 YYEKEE (reference sequence). The CDR3 bases are TGTGCCAGCAGCGAAGACGGAGTCAGCAATCAGCCCCAGCATTTT. This codes for CASSEDGVSNQPQHF.

A few counts support this clonotype. The genes are TRBV20-1 and TRBJ2-3; D gene uncertain. CDR1 is DFQATT, CDR2 SNEGSKA, per germline (reference sequence). V lost 2 bases and J 5 bases, leaving 5 bases between the germline ends. The CDR3 has 11 amino acids. The CDR3: CSARRVDTQYF. CDR3 nucleotides: TGCAGTGCTAGACGGGTAGATACGCAGTATTTT.

At least ten counts were recorded for this clonotype. This rearrangement joins TRBV5-1 to TRBJ2-3; 10 bases are shared with TRBD2. Germline loops: CDR1 SGHRS, CDR2 YFSETQ. V lost 10 bases and J lost 3; bases outside the gene matches: 8. The CDR3 contains 14 residues. The CDR3: CASTPGLATDTQYF. The CDR3 DNA reads TGCGCCTCCACTCCGGGACTAGCGACAGATACGCAGTATTTT.

The J gene is TRBJ2-4, the V gene TRBV5-1; D is uncertain. Germline CDR1 reads SGHRS; CDR2 reads YFSETQ. V shed 4 bases and J shed 0 bases, with 14 bases lying between them. The CDR3 length is 16 residues. CDR3 protein: CASSPAGDRAKNIQYF. The DNA for the CDR3 is TGCGCCAGCAGCCCGGCCGGAGATCGAGCCAAAAACATTCAGTACTTC.

This clonotype was recorded a few times. CDR3: CASSITSGGAARNEQFF. In DNA form, the CDR3 reads TGTGCCAGCAGCATAACTAGCGGGGGGGCCGCCAGGAATGAGCAGTTCTTC. The chain uses TRBV7-2 and TRBJ2-1, with 13 bases lining up with TRBD2. With 5 bases clipped from V and 7 bases from J, the junction kept 11 bases outside the gene matches. Germline CDR1 and CDR2: SGHTA and FQGNSA. The CDR3 is 17 amino acids.

This clonotype was seen a handful of times. The CDR3 DNA is TGTGCCAGCAGCTTAGCTCCGGGACTAGTTCAAGAGACCCAGTACTTC. It encodes CASSLAPGLVQETQYF. The gene calls are TRBV7-2 and TRBJ2-5, with 8 nucleotides matching TRBD2. The CDR3 loop spans 16 amino acids. Germline V gives CDR1 SGHTA, CDR2 FQGNSA. V was pared by 0 bases and J by 2 bases, with 5 bases of the junction left unmatched.

This clonotype turned up a few times. This chain joins TRBV5-1 and TRBJ2-5, with 7 nucleotides matching TRBD1. V lost 3 bases, J lost 0 bases, and 14 bases stayed unmatched. The CDR3 consists of 18 residues. Germline V gene lookup returns CDR1 SGHRS and CDR2 YFSETQ. The CDR3 DNA is TGCGCCAGCAGCTCCTACCCTACCGTACAGGGGTACCAAGAGACCCAGTACTTC. This codes for CASSSYPTVQGYQETQYF.

Written as DNA, the CDR3 is TGCAGTGCTAGGGGAAGGGGATTTACCTACGAGCAGTACTTC. Its translation: CSARGRGFTYEQYF. The chain has TRBV20-1 and TRBJ2-7; D perhaps matches TRBD1 (5 bases). V lost 3 bases and J lost 2, with 14 bases in between. The CDR3 is made up of 14 amino acids. Per the germline V gene, CDR1 is DFQATT and CDR2 is SNEGSKA (reference sequence).

This clonotype was observed at least ten times. The V gene is TRBV7-2, the J gene TRBJ1-1; D remains unclear. V was cut by 5 bases and J by 0 bases, with 13 bases left in between. This CDR3 spans 15 amino acids. Germline V gene lookup returns CDR1 SGHTA and CDR2 FQGNSA. The CDR3 nucleotides are TGTGCCAGCAGCGGCAGGTTTGGCATGAACACTGAAGCTTTCTTT. Its protein product is CASSGRFGMNTEAFF.

Points on this clonotype: A junction end diverges from the germline sequence, so it may reflect a read error. The rearrangement links TRBV2 to TRBJ1-2; weak D call: TRBD1 (6 bases). The CDR3 totals 12 residues. Germline CDR1 is SNHLY and CDR2 is FYNNEI. Here the CDR3 reads CASGEGDYGYTF. The CDR3 DNA reads TGTGCCAGCGGTGAGGGGGACTATGGCTACACCTTC.

This clonotype was seen a few times. The rearrangement joins TRBV6-2 or TRBV6-3 to TRBJ1-2; D gene unclear. V was trimmed by 5 bases and J by 8 bases, leaving 15 bases between them. Germline CDR1 is MNHEY and CDR2 is SVGEGT. The CDR3 spans 13 residues. In nucleotides, the CDR3 is TGTGCCAGCAGTACTCCGGGAGGTTCGGGCTACACCTTC. It translates to CASSTPGGSGYTF.

The chain recombines TRBV6-5 with TRBJ2-5, with 7 nucleotides matching TRBD2. With 0 bases clipped from V and 1 base from J, the junction kept 5 bases outside the gene matches. Germline V lookup: CDR1 MNHEY, CDR2 SVGAGI. The CDR3 is 16 residues long. CDR3 residues: CASSYSWVAGQETQYF. DNA of the CDR3: TGTGCCAGCAGTTACTCGTGGGTAGCGGGCCAAGAGACCCAGTACTTC.

The rearrangement uses TRBV12-3 or TRBV12-4 and TRBJ2-7; D ambiguous. V lost 4 bases to trimming and J lost 4 bases, with 14 bases between them. This CDR3 region has 14 residues. The CDR3 DNA sequence: TGTGCCAGCAGTTCTTGGGTCGGAACTTACGAGCAGTACTTC. This sequence encodes CASSSWVGTYEQYF.

This clonotype was seen a handful of times. The chain employs TRBV6-2 or TRBV6-3 and TRBJ1-6; maybe TRBD1 (6 bases). Germline V CDR1 and CDR2: MNHEY, SVGEGT. The V and J ends lost 5 bases and 9 bases respectively, with 23 bases between them. This CDR3 contains 17 residues. The CDR3 sequence is CASSPHRDTYRGSPLHF. In DNA form, the CDR3 reads TGTGCCAGCAGTCCCCACCGGGACACCTACCGGGGTTCACCCCTCCACTTT.

The rearrangement uses TRBV27 and TRBJ1-5; the match to TRBD1 covers 10 bases. Germline V lookup: CDR1 MNHEY, CDR2 SMNVEV (reference sequence). V lost 3 bases, J lost 2 bases, and 1 base stayed unmatched. The CDR3 length is 15 residues. CDR3 coding DNA: TGTGCCAGCAGTTTCGGGACAGGGGGCAATCAGCCCCAGCATTTT. Amino acid sequence: CASSFGTGGNQPQHF.

This clonotype was seen ten or more times. V is TRBV5-1 and J is TRBJ2-3, with D tentatively TRBD1 (5 bases). The ends were cut back, 0 bases at V and 2 bases at J, with 10 bases in the middle. Germline V gene data show CDR1 as SGHRS and CDR2 as YFSETQ. The CDR3 covers 15 residues. CDR3: CASSLGATDTDTQYF. DNA of the CDR3: TGCGCCAGCAGCTTGGGGGCGACAGACACAGATACGCAGTATTTT.